The clone carrying this TCR beta chain was detected once. Membership in each cohort depended on participant-reported clinical history. The sample belongs to a study of blood T cell repertoires in COVID-19. The CDR3 extends over 13 amino acids. The germline V gene encodes CDR1 LGHNT and CDR2 FRNRAP. The V end lost 1 base, the J end lost 3 bases, and 7 bases lay between the germline ends. This table comes from immunoSEQ multiplex PCR, and its TCRdb copy is limited to in-frame clones, with some not included. The data contain approximately 200,000 clones, over 75% of them seen just once; the ten biggest clones take up about 3.5%.

V gene TRBV12-5 combines with J gene TRBJ2-7; no clear D. This clonotype originated in a woman between 18 and 30 years old in a cohort exposed to, infected with or recovered from COVID-19 (not recorded which). Material: PBMCs or T cells enriched from blood (not recorded which). The CDR3 nucleotides are TGTGCTAGTGGTTTGGGAGGCAGCTACGAGCAGTACTTC. It specifies CASGLGGSYEQYF.